This TCR beta chain was recorded in a study of blood T cell repertoires in COVID-19. On the study more broadly: The study drew acute and convalescent COVID-19 samples from the United States, Italy and Spain. The analysed material was cDNA or gDNA that came from T cells, B-cell-depleted T cells, or PBMCs.

Assay: immunoSEQ multiplex PCR; the TCRdb copy retains only in-frame clones and omits some. The sample carries about 270,000 clones, about 86% recorded once. The germline gives CDR1 SGHTS, CDR2 YDEGEE. J was trimmed by 3 bases and V by 2 bases; bases with no gene match: 4. The CDR3 totals 15 residues. This clone has a single count. This chain connects TRBV5-8 to TRBJ2-3; 9 positions agree with TRBD1. The source material was peripheral blood. This TCR was sampled from a woman in her fifties or sixties with active or convalescent COVID-19. The CDR3 nucleotides read TGTGCCAGCAGCTTAGGGACAGGGTGGACAGATACGCAGTATTTT. Amino acids: CASSLGTGWTDTQYF.